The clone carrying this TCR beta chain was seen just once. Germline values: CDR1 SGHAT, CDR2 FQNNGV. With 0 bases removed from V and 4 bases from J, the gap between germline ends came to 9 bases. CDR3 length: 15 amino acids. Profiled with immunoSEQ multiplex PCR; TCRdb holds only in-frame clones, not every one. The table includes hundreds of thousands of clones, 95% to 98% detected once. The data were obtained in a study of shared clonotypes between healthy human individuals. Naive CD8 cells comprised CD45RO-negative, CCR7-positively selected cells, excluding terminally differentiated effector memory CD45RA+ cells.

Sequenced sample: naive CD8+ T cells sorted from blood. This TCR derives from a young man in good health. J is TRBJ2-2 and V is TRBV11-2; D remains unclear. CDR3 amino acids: CASSLDFSPTGELFF. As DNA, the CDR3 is TGTGCCAGCAGCTTAGACTTTTCACCCACCGGGGAGCTGTTTTTT.